The 26 T cell receptor beta chains reported below all come from one sample, sequenced in a study of response to subunit inactivated influenza vaccine. TCRdb ran MiXCR on the RT-PCR reads and lists one entry per CDR3 protein. The data contain hundreds of thousands of distinct CDR3 sequences, 7.6% of them singletons. This material consisted of PBMCs from blood, taken around 25 months after vaccination. These receptors originate from a man in his fifties or sixties who received an inactivated influenza vaccine.

This clonotype showed up just a few times. The chain employs TRBV6-5 and TRBJ1-2; no reliable D call. The length of the CDR3 is 14 residues. Germline CDR1 and CDR2: MNHEY and SVGAGI. Trimming removed 3 bases from V and 1 base from J, with 9 bases in between. The CDR3 nucleotides read TGTGCCAGCAGTTATACGGCGGGTAACTATGGCTACACCTTC. It is translated as CASSYTAGNYGYTF.

The J gene is TRBJ2-5, the V gene TRBV9; D might be TRBD1 (6 bases). The CDR3 has 15 residues. Trimming took off 0 bases at V and 5 bases at J, with 14 bases between the two ends. Per germline, CDR1 SGDLS and CDR2 YYNGEE. The CDR3 DNA is TGTGCCAGCAGCGTAGGCGGAGCCAGGGGCGAGACCCAGTACTTC. Translated: CASSVGGARGETQYF.

The chain couples TRBV29-1 to TRBJ2-1, with D perhaps TRBD2 (7 bases). Germline assignment: CDR1 SQVTM and CDR2 ANQGSEA. The CDR3 runs 15 residues. V lost 7 bases to trimming and J lost 4 bases, with 20 bases between them. The CDR3 loop reads CSAVRGAGQYNEQFF. DNA of the CDR3: TGCAGCGCCGTACGGGGGGCAGGCCAGTACAATGAGCAGTTCTTC.

The table lists this clonotype with many counts. CDR3 in amino acids: CATSRGGNSYNEQFF. As DNA, the CDR3 is TGTGCCACCAGCAGAGGAGGGAACTCCTACAATGAGCAGTTCTTC. This chain links TRBV15 with TRBJ2-1; D might be TRBD2 (5 bases). Germline CDR1 LNHNV, CDR2 YYDKDF (reference sequence). CDR3 length: 15 residues. V lost 1 base and J lost 0, with 7 bases in between.

This clonotype came up many times. The chain is built from TRBV20-1 and TRBJ1-5; tentative D call: TRBD1 (5 bases). Trimming stripped 0 bases from V and 9 bases from J, with 18 bases between. The germline V gene encodes CDR1 DFQATT and CDR2 SNEGSKA (reference sequence). The CDR3 covers 15 residues. In nucleotides, the CDR3 is TGCAGTGCTAGAGAACATGCAGGGTTTTTAACGCCCCAGCATTTT. Protein: CSAREHAGFLTPQHF.

This clonotype has a handful of counts. V and J are TRBV5-1 and TRBJ2-7; a weak D match, TRBD1 (6 bases). CDR1 is SGHRS and CDR2 is YFSETQ in the germline V gene. V dropped 1 base and J dropped 5 bases, with 16 bases sitting between them. This CDR3 is built from 15 residues. The CDR3 reads CASSLSTGWNDEQYF. The CDR3 DNA reads as TGCGCCAGCAGCTTGTCAACAGGGTGGAACGACGAGCAGTACTTC.

V and J are TRBV5-6 and TRBJ2-6, with 8 bases lining up with TRBD1. Trimming took 4 bases from V and 2 from J; bases not matched to a gene: 5. This CDR3 region has 16 residues. The germline gives CDR1 SGHDT, CDR2 YYEEEE. The CDR3 bases are TGTGCCAGCAGCAGCACCAGGGGGCCTGGGGCCAACGTCCTGACTTTC. Translated: CASSSTRGPGANVLTF.

This clonotype was detected only a few times. The chain recombines TRBV4-3 with TRBJ2-3; TRBD2 agrees at 12 bases. This CDR3 spans 17 amino acids. CDR1 is LGHNA and CDR2 is YSLEER in the germline V gene. The ends lost 0 bases at V and 4 bases at J; junction bases unmatched: 5. CDR3 sequence reads: CASSQDRLAGDPDTQYF. CDR3 bases: TGCGCCAGCAGCCAAGATCGACTAGCGGGAGATCCAGATACGCAGTATTTT.

This clonotype has a count of ten or more. The V call is TRBV4-3, the J call TRBJ2-5; 8 bases align to TRBD2. The J segment lost 6 bases and the V segment lost 0 bases, leaving 3 bases of the junction unmatched. The germline CDR1 and CDR2 sequences are LGHNA and YSLEER. The CDR3 covers 14 residues. The CDR3 bases are TGCGCCAGCAGCCAAGACGGGACTAGTAAGACCCAGTACTTC. Translation gives CASSQDGTSKTQYF.

There are many counts of this clonotype. The J gene is TRBJ2-1, the V gene TRBV14; TRBD2 aligns across 12 bases. The CDR3 is 13 amino acids. Germline V gene data show CDR1 as SGHDN and CDR2 as FVKESK. V was pared by 4 bases and J by 14 bases, with 6 bases of the junction left unmatched. The CDR3 nucleotides are TGTGCCAGCAGCCCCAGACTAGCGGGAGTTAAGTTCTTC. The encoded protein is CASSPRLAGVKFF.

This clonotype was observed at least ten times. The gene calls are TRBV5-5 and TRBJ1-4, with TRBD1 as a possible D gene (5 bases). Trimming left V 4 bases short and J 4 bases short, with 11 bases between. The CDR3 has 14 amino acids. CDR1 is SGHKS, CDR2 YYEKEE, per germline (reference sequence). DNA for the CDR3: TGTGCCAGCAGCCTGACAGTCCTTAATGAAAAACTGTTTTTT. Translating it yields CASSLTVLNEKLFF.

This clonotype appeared a few times. CDR3 in DNA: TGTGCCACATCAGGAGGGGTGAACGAACGCACAGATACGCAGTATTTT. It yields the protein CATSGGVNERTDTQYF. This chain uses TRBV9 with TRBJ2-3; the D gene is possibly TRBD2 (6 bases). CDR1 SGDLS and CDR2 YYNGEE come from the germline V gene. The CDR3 extends over 16 amino acids. Trimming pared 9 bases from V and 1 base from J, leaving 21 bases between.

In regard to this clonotype: A much larger clone is a single base away; this may be a read error. V usage is TRBV5-1 and J usage is TRBJ2-2; no definite D call. Looked up from germline, CDR1 is SGHRS and CDR2 is YFSETQ. The CDR3 extends over 15 amino acids. CDR3 in amino acids: CAGSLDTGNTGELFF. Written as DNA, the CDR3 is TGCGCCGGCAGCTTGGATACGGGGAACACCGGGGAGCTGTTTTTT.

This clonotype was counted many times. This chain uses TRBV4-1 with TRBJ2-2; D uncertain. V was cut by 0 bases and J by 0 bases, with 8 bases left in between. Per germline, CDR1 MGHRA and CDR2 YSYEKL. This CDR3 is 16 amino acids long. The CDR3 region is CASSQEVLPNTGELFF. As DNA, the CDR3 is TGCGCCAGCAGCCAAGAGGTCCTGCCGAACACCGGGGAGCTGTTTTTT.

The chain uses TRBV27 and TRBJ1-3; D is uncertain. Germline CDR1 is MNHEY and CDR2 is SMNVEV (reference sequence). V was trimmed by 3 bases and J by 4 bases, leaving 13 bases between them. CDR3 length: 15 amino acids. In nucleotides, the CDR3 is TGTGCCAGCAGTTTCCAGTCAGGCCGGGGAAACACCATATATTTT. Translated, it gives CASSFQSGRGNTIYF.

This clonotype was picked up many times. Here the CDR3 DNA reads TGTGCCAGCAGCCAGCGCCGGGACATGTTCTACGAGCAGTACTTC. Protein product: CASSQRRDMFYEQYF. The chain recombines TRBV4-2 with TRBJ2-7, with D possibly TRBD1 on 6 matching bases. This CDR3 comprises 15 residues. V lost 3 bases and J lost 3, with 15 bases in between. In germline, CDR1 is LGHNA, CDR2 YNFKEQ.

This clonotype was counted between two and nine times. V gene TRBV20-1 combines with J gene TRBJ2-5; D not resolved. Trimming cost V 0 bases and J 5 bases, with 13 bases left between them. Per the germline V gene, CDR1 is DFQATT and CDR2 is SNEGSKA (reference sequence). CDR3 length equals 14 residues. Here the CDR3 DNA reads TGCAGTGCTAGAGATTCCCAGGTTCGGGAGACCCAGTACTTC. Protein product: CSARDSQVRETQYF.

This clonotype has a count of ten or more. This rearrangement joins TRBV4-2 to TRBJ2-5; TRBD2 might be the D (6 bases). V was trimmed by 3 bases and J by 2 bases, leaving 13 bases between them. Germline values: CDR1 LGHNA, CDR2 YNFKEQ. This CDR3 contains 15 residues. CDR3 sequence: CASSQSPGTQETQYF. CDR3 bases: TGTGCCAGCAGCCAGAGTCCCGGGACTCAAGAGACCCAGTACTTC.

This clonotype was seen ten or more times. The V and J genes are TRBV19 and TRBJ1-6; unclear D gene. Deletions cut 7 bases from V and 7 bases from J, with 8 bases between. Germline lookup yields CDR1 LNHDA and CDR2 SQIVND (reference sequence). The CDR3 has 12 amino acids. The CDR3 DNA is TGTGCCAGTAATCGAATAAATTCACCCCTCCACTTT. Translating gives CASNRINSPLHF.

There are many counts of this clonotype. The chain links TRBV27 to TRBJ1-1; 7 nucleotides align to TRBD1. Germline V gene sequence: CDR1 MNHEY, CDR2 SMNVEV (reference sequence). The CDR3 is made up of 15 amino acids. Germline trimming cut 2 bases from V and 7 bases from J; bases unmatched to any gene: 10. In DNA form, the CDR3 reads TGTGCCAGCAGTTTAGGAGGGGGCGCACCCTATGAAGCTTTCTTT. This encodes CASSLGGGAPYEAFF.

In the case of this clonotype: Germline is not matched at one junction end, which may reflect a read error. This chain links TRBV9 with TRBJ2-3; D gene ambiguous. CDR1 is SGDLS, CDR2 YYNGEE, per germline. This CDR3 is 13 amino acids long. The CDR3 reads CASSVSGTYTQYF. The CDR3 DNA is TGTGCCAGCAGCGTCTCAGGCACATATACGCAGTATTTT.

The chain is built from TRBV7-9 and TRBJ2-2; 9 bases align to TRBD1. V gave up 7 bases and J gave up 6 bases; unmatched junction bases: 3. This CDR3 contains 13 residues. The germline V gene encodes CDR1 SEHNR and CDR2 FQNEAQ (reference sequence). Here the CDR3 reads CASTGQGSGELFF. In DNA, the CDR3 is TGTGCCAGCACTGGACAGGGGTCCGGGGAGCTGTTTTTT. The full variable domain, its missing parts supplied by reference TRBV7-9 and TRBJ2-2, is DTGVSQNPRHKITKRGQNVTFRCDPISEHNRLYWYRQTLGQGPEFLTYFQNEAQLEKSRLLSDRFSAERPKGSFSTLEIQRTEQGDSAMYLCASTGQGSGELFFGEGSRLTVL.

This clonotype was found a few times. The chain joins TRBV12-3 or TRBV12-4 to TRBJ2-7; possible D gene TRBD1, 5 bases. Trimming removed 3 bases from V and 5 bases from J, with 11 bases in between. The CDR3 loop spans 13 amino acids. DNA for the CDR3: TGTGCCAGCAGTTTGTGGCAGGGCAACGAGCAGTACTTC. Protein product: CASSLWQGNEQYF.

The CDR3 is CASSLYATNTEAFF. The CDR3 DNA is TGTGCCAGCAGCTTATACGCCACGAACACTGAAGCTTTCTTT. The J gene is TRBJ1-1, the V gene TRBV7-9; D ambiguous. The V gene lost 2 bases and the J gene lost 1 base, with 8 bases spanning the gap. The CDR3 is made up of 14 amino acids. Germline V gene sequence: CDR1 SEHNR, CDR2 FQNEAQ (reference sequence).

A few counts support this clonotype. The J gene is TRBJ1-5, the V gene TRBV7-2, with TRBD1 matching over 8 bases. The junction had 4 bases not matched to a gene; V was cut back by 2 bases and J by 7 bases. The CDR3 consists of 14 residues. The germline V gene encodes CDR1 SGHTA and CDR2 FQGNSA. This CDR3 reads CASSLQGAGQPQHF. The CDR3 DNA is TGTGCCAGCAGCTTACAGGGGGCTGGACAGCCCCAGCATTTT.

The rearrangement links TRBV27 to TRBJ2-7, with D perhaps TRBD1 (5 bases). The CDR3 runs to 15 residues. CDR1 is MNHEY and CDR2 is SMNVEV in the germline V gene (reference sequence). V shed 5 bases and J shed 0 bases, with 14 bases lying between them. CDR3 protein: CASSRRAMSSYEQYF. The CDR3 region has the DNA TGTGCCAGCAGTCGCAGGGCGATGAGCTCCTACGAGCAGTACTTC.